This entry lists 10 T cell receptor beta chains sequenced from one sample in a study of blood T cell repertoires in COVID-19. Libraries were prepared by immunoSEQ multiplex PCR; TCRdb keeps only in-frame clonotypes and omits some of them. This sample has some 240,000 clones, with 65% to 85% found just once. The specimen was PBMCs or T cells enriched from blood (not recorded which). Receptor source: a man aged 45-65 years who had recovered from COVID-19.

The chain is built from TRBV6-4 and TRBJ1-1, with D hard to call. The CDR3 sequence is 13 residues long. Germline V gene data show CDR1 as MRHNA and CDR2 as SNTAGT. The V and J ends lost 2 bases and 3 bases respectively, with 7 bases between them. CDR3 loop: CASSDTGYTEAFF. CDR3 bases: TGTGCCAGCAGTGACACGGGGTACACTGAAGCTTTCTTT.

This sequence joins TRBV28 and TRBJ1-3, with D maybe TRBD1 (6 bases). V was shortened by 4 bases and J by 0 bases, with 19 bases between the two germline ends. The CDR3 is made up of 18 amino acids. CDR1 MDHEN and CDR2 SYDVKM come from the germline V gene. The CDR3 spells CASSSIPGRGDSGNTIYF. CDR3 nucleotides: TGTGCCAGCAGTTCTATCCCTGGCAGGGGCGACTCTGGAAACACCATATATTTT.

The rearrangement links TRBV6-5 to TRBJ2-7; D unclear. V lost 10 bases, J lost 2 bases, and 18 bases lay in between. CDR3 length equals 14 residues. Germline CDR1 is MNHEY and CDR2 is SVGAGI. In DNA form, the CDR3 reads TGTGCCACCACCATGGCCGGCGGTCCCTACGAGCAGTACTTC. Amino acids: CATTMAGGPYEQYF.

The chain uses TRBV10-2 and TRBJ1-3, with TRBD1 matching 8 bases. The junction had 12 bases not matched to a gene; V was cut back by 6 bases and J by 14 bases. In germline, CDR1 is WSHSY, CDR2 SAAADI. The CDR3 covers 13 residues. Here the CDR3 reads CASSSKDRAPLYF. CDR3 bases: TGCGCCAGCAGCTCTAAGGACAGGGCCCCGTTATATTTT.

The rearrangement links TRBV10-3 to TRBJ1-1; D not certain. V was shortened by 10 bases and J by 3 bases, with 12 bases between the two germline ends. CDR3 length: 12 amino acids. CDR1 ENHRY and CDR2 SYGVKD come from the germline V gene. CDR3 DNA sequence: TGTGCCAGCTTCAGCGGGGACACTGAAGCTTTCTTT. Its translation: CASFSGDTEAFF.

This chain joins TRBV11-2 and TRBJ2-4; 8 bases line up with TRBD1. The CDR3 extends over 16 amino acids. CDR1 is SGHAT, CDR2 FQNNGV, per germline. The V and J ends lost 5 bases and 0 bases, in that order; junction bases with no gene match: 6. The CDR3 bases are TGTGCCAGCAGCCTCCGACAGGGGCTAGCCAAAAACATTCAGTACTTC. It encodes CASSLRQGLAKNIQYF.

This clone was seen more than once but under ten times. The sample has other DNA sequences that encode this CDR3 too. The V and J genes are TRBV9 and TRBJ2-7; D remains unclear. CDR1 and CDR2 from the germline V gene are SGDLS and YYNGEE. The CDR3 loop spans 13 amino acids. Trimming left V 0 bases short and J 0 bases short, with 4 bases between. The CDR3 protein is CASSVGSSYEQYF. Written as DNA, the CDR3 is TGTGCCAGCAGCGTAGGGAGCTCCTACGAGCAGTACTTC.

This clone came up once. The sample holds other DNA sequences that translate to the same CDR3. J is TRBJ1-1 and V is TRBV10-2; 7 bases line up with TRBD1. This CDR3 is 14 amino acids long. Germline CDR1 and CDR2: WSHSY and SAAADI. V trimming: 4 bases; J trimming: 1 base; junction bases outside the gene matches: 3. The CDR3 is CASSARGQNTEAFF. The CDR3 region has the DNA TGCGCCAGCAGTGCGAGGGGGCAGAACACTGAAGCTTTCTTT.

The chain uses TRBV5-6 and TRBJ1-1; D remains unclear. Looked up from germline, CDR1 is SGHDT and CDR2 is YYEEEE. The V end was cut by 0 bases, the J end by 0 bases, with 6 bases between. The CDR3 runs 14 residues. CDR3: CASSLGQVNTEAFF. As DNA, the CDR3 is TGTGCCAGCAGCTTGGGGCAGGTGAACACTGAAGCTTTCTTT. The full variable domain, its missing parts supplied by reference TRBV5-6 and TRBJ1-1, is DAGVTQSPTHLIKTRGQQVTLRCSPKSGHDTVSWYQQALGQGPQFIFQYYEEEERQRGNFPDRFSGHQFPNYSSELNVNALLLGDSALYLCASSLGQVNTEAFFGQGTRLTVV.

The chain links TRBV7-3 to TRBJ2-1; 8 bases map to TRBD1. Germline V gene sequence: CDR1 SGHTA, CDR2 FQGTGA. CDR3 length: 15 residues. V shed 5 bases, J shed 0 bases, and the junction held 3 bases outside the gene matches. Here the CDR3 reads CASSLDRASYNEQFF. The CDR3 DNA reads TGTGCCAGCAGCCTGGACAGGGCCTCCTACAATGAGCAGTTCTTC. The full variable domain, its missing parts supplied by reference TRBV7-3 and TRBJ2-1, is GAGVSQTPSNKVTEKGKYVELRCDPISGHTALYWYRQSLGQGPEFLIYFQGTGAADDSGLPNDRFFAVRPEGSVSTLKIQRTERGDSAVYLCASSLDRASYNEQFFGPGTRLTVL.